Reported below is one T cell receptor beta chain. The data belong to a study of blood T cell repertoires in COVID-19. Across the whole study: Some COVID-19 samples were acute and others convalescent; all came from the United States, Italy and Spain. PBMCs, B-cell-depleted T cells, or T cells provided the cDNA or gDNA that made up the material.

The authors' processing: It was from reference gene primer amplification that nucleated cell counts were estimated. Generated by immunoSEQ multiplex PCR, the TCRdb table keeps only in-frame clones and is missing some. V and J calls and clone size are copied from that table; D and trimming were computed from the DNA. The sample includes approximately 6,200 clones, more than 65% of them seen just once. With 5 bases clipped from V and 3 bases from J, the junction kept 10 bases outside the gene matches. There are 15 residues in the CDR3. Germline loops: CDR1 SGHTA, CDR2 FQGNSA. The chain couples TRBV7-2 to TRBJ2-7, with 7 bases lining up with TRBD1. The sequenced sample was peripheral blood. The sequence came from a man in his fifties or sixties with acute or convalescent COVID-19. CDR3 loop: CASSPSGTALYEQYF. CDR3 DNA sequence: TGTGCCAGCAGCCCCTCCGGGACAGCGCTCTACGAGCAGTACTTC.